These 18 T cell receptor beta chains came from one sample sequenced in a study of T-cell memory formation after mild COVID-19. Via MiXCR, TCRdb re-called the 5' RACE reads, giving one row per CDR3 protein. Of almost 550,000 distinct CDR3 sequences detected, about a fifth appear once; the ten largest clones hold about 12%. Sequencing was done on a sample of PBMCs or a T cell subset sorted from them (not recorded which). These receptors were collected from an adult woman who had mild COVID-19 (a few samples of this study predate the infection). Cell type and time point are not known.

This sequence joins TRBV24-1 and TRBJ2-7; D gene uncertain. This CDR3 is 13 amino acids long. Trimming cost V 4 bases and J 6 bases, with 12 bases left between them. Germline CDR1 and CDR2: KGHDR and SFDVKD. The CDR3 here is CATSEHSGLEQYF. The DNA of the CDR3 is TGTGCCACCAGTGAACATTCGGGTCTCGAGCAGTACTTC.

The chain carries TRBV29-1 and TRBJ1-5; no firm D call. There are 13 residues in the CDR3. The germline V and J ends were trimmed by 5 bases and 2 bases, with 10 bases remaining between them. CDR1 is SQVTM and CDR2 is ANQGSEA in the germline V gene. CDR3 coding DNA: TGCAGCGTTAGCGACGGAGGCAATCAGCCCCAGCATTTT. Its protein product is CSVSDGGNQPQHF.

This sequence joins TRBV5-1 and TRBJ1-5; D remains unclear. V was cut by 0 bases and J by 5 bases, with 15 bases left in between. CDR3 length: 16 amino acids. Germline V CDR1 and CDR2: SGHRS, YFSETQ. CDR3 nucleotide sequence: TGCGCCAGCAGCTTGGGGTCGGGCCCAAAGGATCAGCCCCAGCATTTT. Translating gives CASSLGSGPKDQPQHF. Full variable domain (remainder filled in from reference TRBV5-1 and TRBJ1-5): KAGVTQTPRYLIKTRGQQVTLSCSPISGHRSVSWYQQTPGQGLQFLFEYFSETQRNKGNFPGRFSGRQFSNSRSEMNVSTLELGDSALYLCASSLGSGPKDQPQHFGDGTRLSIL.

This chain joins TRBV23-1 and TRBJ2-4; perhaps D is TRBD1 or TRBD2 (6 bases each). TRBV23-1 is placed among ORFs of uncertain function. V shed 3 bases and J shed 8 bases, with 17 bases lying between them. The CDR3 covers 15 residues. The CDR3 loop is CASSQGGSGADIQYF. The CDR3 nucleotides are TGCGCCAGCAGTCAGGGGGGCTCAGGGGCGGACATTCAGTACTTC.

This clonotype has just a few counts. The CDR3 coding sequence is TGTGCCAGCAGTTACTCGACAAGGAGCGCGGGGTACAATGAGCAGTTCTTC. Its protein product is CASSYSTRSAGYNEQFF. The chain is built from TRBV6-2 or TRBV6-3 and TRBJ2-1; TRBD2 is a possible D gene (6 bases). The CDR3 covers 17 residues. Trimming stripped 0 bases from V and 4 bases from J, with 16 bases between. Germline CDR1 and CDR2: MNHEY and SVGEGT.

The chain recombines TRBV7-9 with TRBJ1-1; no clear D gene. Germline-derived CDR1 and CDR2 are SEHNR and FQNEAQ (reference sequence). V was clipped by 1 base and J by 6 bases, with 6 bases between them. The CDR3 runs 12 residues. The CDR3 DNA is TGTGCCAGCAGCTTAGGGGTCCCTGAAGCTTTCTTT. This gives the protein CASSLGVPEAFF.

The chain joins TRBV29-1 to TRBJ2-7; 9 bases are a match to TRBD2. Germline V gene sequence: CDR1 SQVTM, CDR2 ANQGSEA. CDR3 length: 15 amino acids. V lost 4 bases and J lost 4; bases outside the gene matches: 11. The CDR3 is CSVVRTSEGIYEQYF. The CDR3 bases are TGCAGCGTTGTGAGGACTAGCGAAGGAATATACGAGCAGTACTTC.

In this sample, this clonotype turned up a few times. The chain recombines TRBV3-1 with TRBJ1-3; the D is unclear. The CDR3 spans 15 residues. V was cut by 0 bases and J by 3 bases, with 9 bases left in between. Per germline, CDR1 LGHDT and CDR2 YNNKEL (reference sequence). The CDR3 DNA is TGTGCCAGCAGCCAAGAATTGGACCTTGGAAACACCATATATTTT. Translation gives CASSQELDLGNTIYF.

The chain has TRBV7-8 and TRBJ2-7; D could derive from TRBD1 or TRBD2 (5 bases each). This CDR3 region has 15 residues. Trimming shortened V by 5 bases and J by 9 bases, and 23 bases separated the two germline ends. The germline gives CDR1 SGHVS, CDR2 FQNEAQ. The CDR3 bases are TGTGCCAGCAGCCCTAATCCCGTGGGGGTTCGGTGGCAGTACTTC. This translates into CASSPNPVGVRWQYF.

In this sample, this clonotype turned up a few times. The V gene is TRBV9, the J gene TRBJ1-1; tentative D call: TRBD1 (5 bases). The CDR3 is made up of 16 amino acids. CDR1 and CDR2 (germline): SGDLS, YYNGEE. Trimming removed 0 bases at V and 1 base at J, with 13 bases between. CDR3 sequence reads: CASSVGDVGGNTEAFF. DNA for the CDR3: TGTGCCAGCAGCGTAGGGGACGTGGGGGGGAACACTGAAGCTTTCTTT.

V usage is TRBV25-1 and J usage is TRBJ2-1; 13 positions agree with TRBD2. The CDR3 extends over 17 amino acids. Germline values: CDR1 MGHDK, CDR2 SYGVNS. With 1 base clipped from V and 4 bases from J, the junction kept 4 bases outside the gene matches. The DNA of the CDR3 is TGTGCCAGCAGTGAATTCGGGACTAGCGGGACGTACAATGAGCAGTTCTTC. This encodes CASSEFGTSGTYNEQFF.

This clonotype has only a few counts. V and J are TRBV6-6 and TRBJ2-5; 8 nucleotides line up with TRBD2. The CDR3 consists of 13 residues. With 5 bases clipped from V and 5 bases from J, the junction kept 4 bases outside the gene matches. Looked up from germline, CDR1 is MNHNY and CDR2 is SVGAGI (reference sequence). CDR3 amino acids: CASSVSGMETQYF. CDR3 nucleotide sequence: TGTGCCAGCAGTGTTAGCGGGATGGAGACCCAGTACTTC.

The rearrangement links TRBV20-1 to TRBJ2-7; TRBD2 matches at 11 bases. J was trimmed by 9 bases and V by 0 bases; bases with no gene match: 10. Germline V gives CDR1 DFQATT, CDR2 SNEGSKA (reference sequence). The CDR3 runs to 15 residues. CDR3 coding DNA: TGCAGTGCTAGAGATAGCGGGGGGGCCCCCACCGGGCAGTACTTC. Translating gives CSARDSGGAPTGQYF.

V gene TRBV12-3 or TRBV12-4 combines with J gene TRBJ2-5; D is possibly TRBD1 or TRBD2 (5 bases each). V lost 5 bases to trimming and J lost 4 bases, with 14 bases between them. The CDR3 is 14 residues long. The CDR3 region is CASSELGAGETQYF. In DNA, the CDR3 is TGTGCCAGCAGTGAGCTCGGGGCGGGAGAGACCCAGTACTTC.

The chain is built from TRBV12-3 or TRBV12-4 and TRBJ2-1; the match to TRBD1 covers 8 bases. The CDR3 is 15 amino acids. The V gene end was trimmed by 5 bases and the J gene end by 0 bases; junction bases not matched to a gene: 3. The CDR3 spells CASSHTGGSYNEQFF. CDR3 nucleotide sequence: TGTGCCAGCAGTCACACAGGGGGCTCCTACAATGAGCAGTTCTTC.

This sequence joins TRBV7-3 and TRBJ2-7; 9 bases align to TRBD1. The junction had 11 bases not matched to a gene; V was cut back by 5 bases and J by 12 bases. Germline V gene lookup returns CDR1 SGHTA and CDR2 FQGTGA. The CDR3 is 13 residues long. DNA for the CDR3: TGTGCCAGCAGCCCTGGACAGGGGATGGGAACGTACTTC. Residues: CASSPGQGMGTYF.

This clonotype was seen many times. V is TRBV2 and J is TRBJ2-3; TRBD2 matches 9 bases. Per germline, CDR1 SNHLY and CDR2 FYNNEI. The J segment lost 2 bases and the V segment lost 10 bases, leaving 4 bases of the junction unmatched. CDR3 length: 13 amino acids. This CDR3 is CATLAGATDTQYF. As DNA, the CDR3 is TGTGCCACCTTAGCGGGAGCCACAGATACGCAGTATTTT.

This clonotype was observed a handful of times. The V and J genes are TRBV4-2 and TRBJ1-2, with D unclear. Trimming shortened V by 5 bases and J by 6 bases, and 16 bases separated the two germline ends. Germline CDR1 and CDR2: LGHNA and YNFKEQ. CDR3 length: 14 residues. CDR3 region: CASSLVQSEDGYTF. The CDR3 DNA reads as TGTGCCAGCAGCTTAGTACAGAGTGAGGATGGCTACACCTTC.